The next 27 T cell receptor beta chains were all read from a single sample in a study of naive CD8 T cells in extremely preterm neonates. Clones were sequenced by immunoSEQ multiplex PCR, and TCRdb holds only the in-frame ones, with some missing. Here the sample spans approximately 6,000 clones, under 99% being singletons. Without labor or membrane rupture, elective cesareans at roughly 35-43 weeks supplied term cord blood. What was sequenced was naive CD8+ T cells from cord blood. The receptors originated from a newborn in good health.

This rearrangement joins TRBV5-4 to TRBJ2-1, with 10 positions matching TRBD2. Germline CDR1 SGHNT, CDR2 YYREEE (reference sequence). V was clipped by 1 base and J by 5 bases; unmatched bases: 3. This CDR3 is 15 amino acids long. As DNA, the CDR3 is TGTGCCAGCAGCTTGACAGCGGGAGGGGACAATGAGCAGTTCTTC. Translating it yields CASSLTAGGDNEQFF.

This clone has a single count. The CDR3 is CASSLGRGSYEQYF. As DNA, the CDR3 is TGTGCCAGCAGCTTGGGTCGGGGGTCCTACGAGCAGTACTTC. The genes are TRBV11-2 and TRBJ2-7; possibly TRBD2 for D (6 bases). Germline-derived CDR1 and CDR2 are SGHAT and FQNNGV. This CDR3 has 14 amino acids. Trimming took off 3 bases at V and 1 base at J, with 10 bases between the two ends.

The V call is TRBV19, the J call TRBJ2-7; TRBD1 aligns across 8 bases. CDR1 LNHDA and CDR2 SQIVND come from the germline V gene (reference sequence). V trimming: 3 bases; J trimming: 4 bases; junction bases outside the gene matches: 2. The CDR3 is 13 amino acids. This chain's CDR3 is CASSMQGAYEQYF. The CDR3 DNA is TGTGCCAGTAGTATGCAGGGGGCGTACGAGCAGTACTTC.

The chain uses TRBV7-9 and TRBJ2-5; D unresolved. Germline V gene data show CDR1 as SEHNR and CDR2 as FQNEAQ (reference sequence). V shed 1 base and J shed 2 bases, with 8 bases lying between them. CDR3 length: 14 residues. As DNA, the CDR3 is TGTGCCAGCAGCTTAGAAGTCGAGCAAGAGACCCAGTACTTC. Encoded protein: CASSLEVEQETQYF.

The V gene is TRBV9, the J gene TRBJ2-7, with 8 nucleotides matching TRBD2. Germline CDR1 reads SGDLS; CDR2 reads YYNGEE. The CDR3 covers 13 residues. J was trimmed by 3 bases and V by 8 bases; bases with no gene match: 7. The CDR3 sequence: CARHGGAYYEQYF. The CDR3 bases are TGTGCCAGGCACGGGGGGGCCTACTACGAGCAGTACTTC.

The chain combines TRBV13 with TRBJ2-7; the D gene is possibly TRBD1 (6 bases). Trimming removed 5 bases at V and 5 bases at J, with 13 bases between. The CDR3 loop spans 13 amino acids. Germline CDR1 PRHDT, CDR2 FYEKMQ (reference sequence). CDR3 bases: TGTGCCAGCAGCCTCAGGGGAAGGAACGAGCAGTACTTC. Translation: CASSLRGRNEQYF.

The V call is TRBV9, the J call TRBJ2-5, with 12 positions matching TRBD2. This CDR3 spans 17 amino acids. Germline V lookup: CDR1 SGDLS, CDR2 YYNGEE. The junction had 8 bases not matched to a gene; V was cut back by 4 bases and J by 1 base. The CDR3: CASSLNPSGGAQETQYF. CDR3 bases: TGTGCCAGCAGCTTGAACCCTAGCGGGGGGGCCCAAGAGACCCAGTACTTC.

This chain connects TRBV9 to TRBJ2-3, with TRBD2 matching over 10 bases. V dropped 3 bases and J dropped 5; count of bases not matched to a gene: 9. Germline V gene lookup returns CDR1 SGDLS and CDR2 YYNGEE. This CDR3 region has 16 residues. The CDR3 here is CASSGSGGAVGDTQYF. The CDR3 coding sequence is TGTGCCAGCAGCGGCAGCGGGGGGGCCGTGGGAGATACGCAGTATTTT.

The V gene is TRBV6-5, the J gene TRBJ2-4; TRBD2 agrees at 12 bases. Germline V gene lookup returns CDR1 MNHEY and CDR2 SVGAGI. The CDR3 length is 15 residues. Trimming took 5 bases from V and 7 from J; bases not matched to a gene: 6. DNA for the CDR3: TGTGCCAGCAGTACCGGACTAGCGGGAAGGAACATTCAGTACTTC. This sequence encodes CASSTGLAGRNIQYF.

The CDR3 nucleotides are TGTGCCAGCAGTCCGGGACAGGGGGTTCAGCCCCAGCATTTT. This encodes CASSPGQGVQPQHF. The rearrangement uses TRBV28 and TRBJ1-5; 11 bases are a match to TRBD1. Germline CDR1 is MDHEN and CDR2 is SYDVKM. The CDR3 spans 14 residues. The V and J ends lost 5 bases and 6 bases, in that order; junction bases with no gene match: 3.

This chain uses TRBV9 with TRBJ1-1, with D tentatively TRBD1 (5 bases). Germline CDR1 and CDR2: SGDLS and YYNGEE. Trimming left V 0 bases short and J 2 bases short, with 17 bases between. The CDR3 has 17 residues. The CDR3 nucleotides are TGTGCCAGCAGCGTAGGAGAGCAGGGATTCATAAACACTGAAGCTTTCTTT. Translated, it gives CASSVGEQGFINTEAFF.

This clone was observed a handful of times. This rearrangement joins TRBV27 to TRBJ2-7; 8 bases fit TRBD1. The CDR3 loop spans 13 amino acids. Germline lookup yields CDR1 MNHEY and CDR2 SMNVEV (reference sequence). The V and J ends lost 2 bases and 5 bases, in that order; junction bases with no gene match: 2. The CDR3 is CASSLQGAHEQYF. CDR3 bases: TGTGCCAGCAGTTTACAGGGGGCGCACGAGCAGTACTTC.

The rearrangement links TRBV27 to TRBJ2-7; 8 bases match TRBD1. Unmatched junction bases numbered 6, after V lost 6 bases and J lost 5 bases. The germline CDR1 and CDR2 sequences are MNHEY and SMNVEV (reference sequence). This CDR3 has 13 amino acids. Here the CDR3 reads CASRPGQGNEQYF. The CDR3 DNA sequence: TGTGCCAGCAGACCCGGACAGGGAAACGAGCAGTACTTC.

The chain carries TRBV9 and TRBJ2-7; 10 bases are shared with TRBD1. The CDR3 sequence is 14 residues long. After removal of 4 bases from V and 2 bases from J, the junction contained 3 bases not matched to a gene. Germline CDR1 SGDLS, CDR2 YYNGEE. CDR3 DNA sequence: TGTGCCAGCAGCTACGGACAGGGGGCCTACGAGCAGTACTTC. This codes for CASSYGQGAYEQYF.

This clone was counted once. This chain connects TRBV6-5 to TRBJ2-7, with D unclear. CDR1 and CDR2 (germline): MNHEY, SVGAGI. Trimming left V 6 bases short and J 6 bases short, with 12 bases between. The CDR3 length is 12 residues. The CDR3, as DNA: TGTGCCAGCAGCCTAGATCACGCCGAGCAGTACTTC. Amino acid sequence: CASSLDHAEQYF.

V and J are TRBV25-1 and TRBJ1-2; maybe TRBD1 (6 bases). V lost 3 bases and J lost 5, with 7 bases in between. CDR3 length equals 12 residues. Germline CDR1 MGHDK, CDR2 SYGVNS. The CDR3 coding sequence is TGTGCCAGCAGTGACAGGGGATATGGCTACACCTTC. It codes for CASSDRGYGYTF.

The chain recombines TRBV7-9 with TRBJ2-5; TRBD1 matches 7 bases. Matching the DNA end better, TRBJ2-7 makes the J call doubtful. CDR3 size: 13 residues. Germline CDR1 reads SEHNR; CDR2 reads FQNEAQ (reference sequence). CDR3 nucleotides: TGTGCCAGCAGCCTGACAGGGAACTACGAGCAGTACTTC. This codes for CASSLTGNYEQYF.

This chain links TRBV7-3 with TRBJ2-1; D may be TRBD2 (5 bases). The ends were cut back, 2 bases at V and 3 bases at J, with 5 bases in the middle. The V gene's germline CDR1 is SGHTA and CDR2 FQGTGA. CDR3 length: 13 amino acids. The CDR3 is CASSLGLYNEQFF. For the CDR3, the DNA is TGTGCCAGCAGCTTAGGACTCTACAATGAGCAGTTCTTC.

V gene TRBV4-1 combines with J gene TRBJ1-6; 7 bases map to TRBD1. Looked up from germline, CDR1 is MGHRA and CDR2 is YSYEKL. V lost 1 base to trimming and J lost 6 bases; unmatched junction nucleotides: 0. The CDR3 spans 14 residues. The CDR3 bases are TGCGCCAGCAGCCAAGGACAGGGTAATTCACCCCTCCACTTT. It encodes CASSQGQGNSPLHF.

This rearrangement joins TRBV29-1 to TRBJ1-1, with 10 bases matching TRBD1. V gave up 7 bases and J gave up 7 bases; unmatched junction bases: 6. CDR3 size: 12 residues. Germline CDR1 reads SQVTM; CDR2 reads ANQGSEA. The CDR3 spells CSAVGQGGEAFF. The DNA of the CDR3 is TGCAGCGCTGTCGGACAGGGGGGTGAAGCTTTCTTT. The variable domain in full, with the rest retrieved from reference TRBV29-1 and TRBJ1-1, is SAVISQKPSRDICQRGTSLTIQCQVDSQVTMMFWYRQQPGQSLTLIATANQGSEATYESGFVIDKFPISRPNLTFSTLTVSNMSPEDSSIYLCSAVGQGGEAFFGQGTRLTVV.

This chain uses TRBV9 with TRBJ1-2, with 7 bases that match TRBD1. Germline loops: CDR1 SGDLS, CDR2 YYNGEE. CDR3 length: 12 residues. The V and J ends lost 3 bases and 4 bases, in that order; junction bases with no gene match: 0. The chain's CDR3 is CASSGTGYGYTF. CDR3 coding DNA: TGTGCCAGCAGCGGGACAGGCTATGGCTACACCTTC.

This clone was observed once. The chain couples TRBV2 to TRBJ2-3; 14 bases line up with TRBD2. Germline V gene sequence: CDR1 SNHLY, CDR2 FYNNEI. The length of the CDR3 is 14 residues. J gave up 4 bases and V 6 bases, and 0 bases lay outside the gene matches. CDR3 sequence: CASRGLAGADTQYF. CDR3 in DNA: TGTGCCAGCAGGGGACTAGCGGGAGCAGATACGCAGTATTTT.

The chain combines TRBV4-2 with TRBJ1-1, with a weak D call TRBD1 (5 bases). V shed 2 bases and J shed 4 bases, with 20 bases lying between them. Germline CDR1 is LGHNA and CDR2 is YNFKEQ. This CDR3 is 17 amino acids long. The CDR3 region is CASSQLRDSQSATEAFF. The CDR3 bases are TGTGCCAGCAGCCAACTACGAGACAGCCAGTCCGCCACTGAAGCTTTCTTT.

The V gene is TRBV27, the J gene TRBJ1-1, with a weak D call TRBD1 (5 bases). The germline V gene has CDR1 MNHEY and CDR2 SMNVEV (reference sequence). Trimming removed 2 bases at V and 5 bases at J, with 12 bases between. The CDR3 spans 14 residues. The chain's CDR3 is CASSLGARWTEAFF. DNA of the CDR3: TGTGCCAGCAGTTTAGGGGCGCGTTGGACTGAAGCTTTCTTT.

The V gene is TRBV30, the J gene TRBJ2-2; 8 bases match TRBD2. V lost 1 base, J lost 1 base, and 8 bases stayed unmatched. Germline CDR1 GTSNPN, CDR2 SVGIG (reference sequence). The CDR3 contains 17 residues. This chain's CDR3 is CAWSETGRDRNTGELFF. CDR3 bases: TGTGCCTGGAGTGAGACCGGGAGGGATAGGAACACCGGGGAGCTGTTTTTT. Full variable domain (missing parts from reference TRBV30 and TRBJ2-2): SQTIHQWPATLVQPVGSPLSLECTVEGTSNPNLYWYRQAAGRGLQLLFYSVGIGQISSEVPQNLSASRPQDRQFILSSKKLLLSDSGFYLCAWSETGRDRNTGELFFGEGSRLTVL.

The chain links TRBV7-2 to TRBJ2-3, with D possibly TRBD1 on 6 matching bases. The CDR3 is 13 amino acids. V dropped 5 bases and J dropped 2 bases, with 8 bases sitting between them. CDR1 is SGHTA, CDR2 FQGNSA, per germline. In DNA, the CDR3 is TGTGCCAGCAGCCGGGACAACACAGATACGCAGTATTTT. Its translation is CASSRDNTDTQYF.

The V gene is TRBV29-1, the J gene TRBJ2-3; 7 positions match TRBD2. Per the germline V gene, CDR1 is SQVTM and CDR2 is ANQGSEA. Trimming took 4 bases from V and 0 from J; bases not matched to a gene: 1. This CDR3 region has 13 residues. The CDR3 region has the DNA TGCAGCGTTGTTAGCGGGAGCACAGATACGCAGTATTTT. As protein: CSVVSGSTDTQYF.